The sequence of this T cell receptor beta chain was determined in a study of CD8+ T cells in alopecia areata (dated by TCRdb to 2017 to 2018). Study-wide context: The treated patients took part in an open-label pilot trial in which moderate-to-severe alopecia areata was treated with oral tofacitinib at 5 to 10 mg twice daily. In humans, TCRbeta sequencing was performed on scalp tissue and on sorted CD4+ and CD8+ peripheral blood T cells from healthy controls and from patients with patchy or totalis/universalis alopecia areata. RNA was extracted with the PAXgene miRNA kit for fixed scalp, the miRNeasy kit for PBMCs, and the RNeasy kit for mouse skin. Patients stayed on tofacitinib for 6 to 18 months and then had 6 months of follow-up off drug so that delayed response and recurrence could be assessed. Tofacitinib-treated patients had biopsies at baseline and at 4 and 24 weeks of treatment, with a later scalp biopsy in several patients. In both human patients and the C3H/HeJ mouse model, the study applied high-throughput TCRbeta sequencing to look at T cell clonal expansion in alopecia areata. immunoSEQ multiplex PCR using 35 Vbeta forward primers and 13 Jbeta reverse primers was used to amplify TCRbeta CDR3 regions. Scalp clonality was compared among normal scalp (n=4), patchy alopecia areata scalp (n=8), and alopecia totalis/universalis scalp (n=8). General findings and caveats noted by the study authors: TCR sequences shared between patients were less clear than in mice, possibly partly because of HLA diversity in the patient population. Higher clonality and more expanded CD8+ clones were observed in lesional scalp than in normal scalp, particularly in alopecia totalis/universalis, a finding suggestive of antigenic drive. Scalp TCR repertoire analysis is complicated because resident alphabeta T cells in normal human skin are also sequenced, whereas mouse skin is dominated by gammadelta T cells.

Explained via the paper, the time point label denotes: baseline before oral tofacitinib. From alopecia areata patients, peripheral blood was collected along with lesional scalp punch biopsies. After PBMCs were isolated by density centrifugation and stained for CD3, CD4 and CD8, a FACSAria was used to sort CD4+ and CD8+ T cells. The library relied on the immunoSEQ multiplex PCR assay. RNA was extracted from all samples and reverse transcribed into cDNA, which served as template for TCR sequencing. First-strand cDNA was synthesized with SuperScript III using a 2:1 mix of oligo-dT and random hexamers. A synthetic immune receptor repertoire was used to measure amplification bias, and any remaining bias was corrected computationally. In the authors' own workflow: After raw reads were preprocessed to remove errors, the CDR3 was defined following IMGT conventions as running from the conserved cysteine to phenylalanine. Clonality was computed as 1 minus the Shannon entropy, with the entropy normalized by log2 of the number of productive unique TCRs. Whether scalp clones were CD4 or CD8 was inferred by matching scalp TCRbeta sequences against CD4 and CD8 repertoires sorted from blood. TCRdb took over this immuneACCESS table, retaining in-frame rearrangements with V and J assigned. Such tables are incomplete; in checked studies, under half of the missing clones stem from an unresolved V gene, and the remainder is unexplained. The DNA was the basis for D and trimming; V, J and clone size are from that table. For this sample the table gives approximately 65,000 clones, of which 40% to 50% were detected only once. The biggest ten clones account for roughly a sixth of the sample.

This clone showed up just a few times. Its antigen specificity is not known. Per-nucleotide qualities are absent, and no much larger clonotype sits a single base away. V is cut by 7 bases and J by 2 bases, and the space between the germline ends is 21 bases. Including the terminal cysteine and phenylalanine, the CDR3 comprises 17 residues. The entry retains the CDR3 DNA only, 51 bases that are in frame from base 1. Based on the germline V gene (reference sequence), the CDR1 and CDR2 sequences are LNHDA and SQIVND. This receptor was taken from a human donor with alopecia areata. The chain uses TRBV19 and TRBJ1-5; the D gene remains uncertain. This material consisted of CD8+ T cells sorted from blood, taken at week 0. The CDR3 sequence is CASNPDPGNYRNQPQHF. The DNA sequence is given as TGTGCCAGTAACCCCGACCCCGGCAATTACCGCAATCAGCCCCAGCATTTT.